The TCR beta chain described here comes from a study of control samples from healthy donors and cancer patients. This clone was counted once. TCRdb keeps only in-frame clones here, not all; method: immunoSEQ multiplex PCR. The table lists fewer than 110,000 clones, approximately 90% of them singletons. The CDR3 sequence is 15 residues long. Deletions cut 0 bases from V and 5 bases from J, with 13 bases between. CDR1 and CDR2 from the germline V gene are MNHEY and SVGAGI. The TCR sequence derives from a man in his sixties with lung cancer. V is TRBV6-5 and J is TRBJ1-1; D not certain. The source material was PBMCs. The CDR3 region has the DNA TGTGCCAGCAGTTACTCGAGTAAAGGGAGGACTGAAGCTTTCTTT. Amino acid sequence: CASSYSSKGRTEAFF.